Shown below are 12 T cell receptor beta chains from a single sample sequenced in a study of blood T cell repertoires in COVID-19. Profiling relied on immunoSEQ multiplex PCR, and the TCRdb table lists in-frame clones only, not all of them. The sample has about 200,000 clones, roughly 81% seen once. Sequenced sample: peripheral blood. The receptor source for this set is a woman aged 80 or over with acute or convalescent COVID-19.

The chain carries TRBV15 and TRBJ2-2; the D is unclear. Germline V lookup: CDR1 LNHNV, CDR2 YYDKDF (reference sequence). The CDR3 has 16 amino acids. V lost 0 bases and J 0 bases, leaving 8 bases between the germline ends. CDR3 protein: CATSRDAGSNTGELFF. The CDR3 region has the DNA TGTGCCACCAGCAGAGATGCAGGATCGAACACCGGGGAGCTGTTTTTT.

The J gene is TRBJ1-5, the V gene TRBV5-6; D not resolved. The CDR3 totals 14 residues. V was shortened by 0 bases and J by 3 bases, with 7 bases between the two germline ends. Per germline, CDR1 SGHDT and CDR2 YYEEEE. This chain's CDR3 is CASSLGSYNQPQHF. CDR3 nucleotide sequence: TGTGCCAGCAGCTTGGGGTCCTACAATCAGCCCCAGCATTTT.

The chain is built from TRBV21-1 and TRBJ1-1. TRBV21-1 is shown as a pseudogene. CDR3 length: 10 amino acids. The CDR3 sequence is CAMSLVVAFF. The CDR3 DNA is TGTGCCATGTCACTGGTCGTTGCTTTCTTT.

The chain carries TRBV27 and TRBJ1-1; 10 bases align to TRBD1. J lost 4 bases, V lost 2 bases, and 1 base had no gene match. This CDR3 has 14 residues. In germline, CDR1 is MNHEY, CDR2 SMNVEV (reference sequence). The CDR3 region is CASSLRDRGTEAFF. The CDR3 DNA reads as TGTGCCAGCAGTTTACGGGACAGGGGCACTGAAGCTTTCTTT.

The chain has TRBV29-1 and TRBJ2-4; 8 bases match TRBD2. This CDR3 contains 13 residues. Germline V gives CDR1 SQVTM, CDR2 ANQGSEA. J was trimmed by 9 bases and V by 8 bases; bases with no gene match: 12. The CDR3 sequence is CSCSFGRDSIQYF. The CDR3 DNA sequence: TGCAGCTGTAGTTTCGGGAGGGATAGCATTCAGTACTTC. Full variable domain (rest looked up from reference TRBV29-1 and TRBJ2-4): SAVISQKPSRDICQRGTSLTIQCQVDSQVTMMFWYRQQPGQSLTLIATANQGSEATYESGFVIDKFPISRPNLTFSTLTVSNMSPEDSSIYLCSCSFGRDSIQYFGAGTRLSVL.

This CDR3 reads CASSRRAGVGSSSYNEQFF. As DNA, the CDR3 is TGTGCCAGCAGCCGGAGGGCCGGGGTAGGCTCGAGCTCCTACAATGAGCAGTTCTTC. The chain has TRBV28 and TRBJ2-1; maybe TRBD2 (6 bases). The CDR3 contains 19 residues. V gave up 6 bases and J gave up 0 bases, with 24 bases separating them. CDR1 is MDHEN, CDR2 SYDVKM, per germline.

This rearrangement joins TRBV3-1 (or the pseudogene TRBV3-2) to TRBJ2-3; 9 bases fit TRBD2. Germline trimming cut 2 bases from V and 2 bases from J; bases unmatched to any gene: 5. CDR3 length: 16 residues. Germline loops: CDR1 LGHDT, CDR2 YNNKEL (reference sequence). The CDR3 spells CASSQMTSGLTDTQYF. CDR3 nucleotides: TGTGCCAGCAGCCAAATGACTAGCGGCCTCACAGATACGCAGTATTTT.

Written as DNA, the CDR3 is TGTGCCAGCAGTCTGCAGGGGCCGAGTCAGCCCCAGCATTTT. The encoded protein is CASSLQGPSQPQHF. This rearrangement joins TRBV6-5 to TRBJ1-5; weak D call: TRBD1 (6 bases). CDR3 size: 14 residues. Germline CDR1 MNHEY, CDR2 SVGAGI. V lost 5 bases and J 6 bases, leaving 14 bases between the germline ends.

This chain uses TRBV29-1 with TRBJ1-1, with D possibly TRBD1 on 5 matching bases. The CDR3 consists of 14 residues. The germline CDR1 and CDR2 sequences are SQVTM and ANQGSEA. Between the trimmed V and J ends, which lost 7 bases and 1 base, there was a span of 16 bases. The CDR3 bases are TGCAGCGCATCGCTGGGGGGGAGGAACACTGAAGCTTTCTTT. Its translation is CSASLGGRNTEAFF.

The chain employs TRBV14 and TRBJ2-3; 8 bases align to TRBD1. The CDR3 spans 15 residues. Germline CDR1 reads SGHDN; CDR2 reads FVKESK. V lost 4 bases and J lost 2; bases outside the gene matches: 5. DNA of the CDR3: TGTGCCAGCAGCCCCCGACAGGGGCACACAGATACGCAGTATTTT. Its translation: CASSPRQGHTDTQYF.

The chain uses TRBV28 and TRBJ1-4; 8 bases agree with TRBD1. The germline V gene encodes CDR1 MDHEN and CDR2 SYDVKM. V lost 4 bases, J lost 7 bases, and 17 bases stayed unmatched. This CDR3 comprises 18 residues. As DNA, the CDR3 is TGTGCCAGCAGTTACAGCCCGCAAAAGGACAGGGAGGGTGAAAAACTGTTTTTT. It codes for CASSYSPQKDREGEKLFF.

V and J are TRBV4-3 and TRBJ1-1; 7 bases match TRBD1. Germline assignment: CDR1 LGHNA and CDR2 YSLEER. V lost 0 bases, J lost 4 bases, and 5 bases stayed unmatched. The CDR3 is 15 amino acids. The CDR3 reads CASSQEVPGGTEAFF. The CDR3 region has the DNA TGCGCCAGCAGCCAAGAAGTACCAGGGGGCACTGAAGCTTTCTTT.